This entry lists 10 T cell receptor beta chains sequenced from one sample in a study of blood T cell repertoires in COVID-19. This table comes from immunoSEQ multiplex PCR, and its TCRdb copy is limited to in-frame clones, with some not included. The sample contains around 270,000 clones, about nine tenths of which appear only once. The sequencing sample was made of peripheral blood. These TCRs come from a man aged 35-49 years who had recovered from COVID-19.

The chain's CDR3 is CASSFRGNEKLFF. As DNA, the CDR3 is TGTGCCAGCAGTTTCAGGGGGAATGAAAAACTGTTTTTT. The chain has TRBV6-5 and TRBJ1-4, with 7 bases aligning to TRBD1. The CDR3 loop spans 13 amino acids. The trim removed 4 bases at V and 5 bases at J, leaving 1 base unmatched. Germline CDR1 is MNHEY and CDR2 is SVGAGI.

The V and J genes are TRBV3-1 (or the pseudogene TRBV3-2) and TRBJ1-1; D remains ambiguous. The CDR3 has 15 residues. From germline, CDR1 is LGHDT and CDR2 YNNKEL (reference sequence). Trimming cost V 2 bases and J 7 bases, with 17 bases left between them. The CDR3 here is CASSQPGTLPLEAFF. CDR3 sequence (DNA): TGTGCCAGCAGCCAACCGGGTACCCTACCCCTTGAAGCTTTCTTT.

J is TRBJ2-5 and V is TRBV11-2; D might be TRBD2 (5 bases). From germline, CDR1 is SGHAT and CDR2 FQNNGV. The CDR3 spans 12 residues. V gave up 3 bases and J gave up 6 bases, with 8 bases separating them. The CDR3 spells CASSFSAKTQYF. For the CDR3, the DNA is TGTGCCAGCAGCTTTAGCGCGAAGACCCAGTACTTC. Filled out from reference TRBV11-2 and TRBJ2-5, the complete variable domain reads EAGVAQSPRYKIIEKRQSVAFWCNPISGHATLYWYQQILGQGPKLLIQFQNNGVVDDSQLPKDRFSAERLKGVDSTLKIQPAKLEDSAVYLCASSFSAKTQYFGPGTRLLVL.

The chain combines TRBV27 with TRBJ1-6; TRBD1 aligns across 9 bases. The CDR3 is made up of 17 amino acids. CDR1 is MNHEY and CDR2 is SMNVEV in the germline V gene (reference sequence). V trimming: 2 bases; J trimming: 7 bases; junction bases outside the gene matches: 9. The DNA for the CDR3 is TGTGCCAGCAGTTTAAACACAGGGGGCGCGTCCAATTCACCCCTCCACTTT. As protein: CASSLNTGGASNSPLHF.

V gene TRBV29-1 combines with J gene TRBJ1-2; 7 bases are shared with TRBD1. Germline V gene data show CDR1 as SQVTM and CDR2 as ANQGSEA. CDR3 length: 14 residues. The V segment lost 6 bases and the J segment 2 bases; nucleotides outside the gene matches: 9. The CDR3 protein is CSVGSRGVNYGYTF. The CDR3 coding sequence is TGCAGCGTAGGTTCCAGGGGGGTAAACTATGGCTACACCTTC.

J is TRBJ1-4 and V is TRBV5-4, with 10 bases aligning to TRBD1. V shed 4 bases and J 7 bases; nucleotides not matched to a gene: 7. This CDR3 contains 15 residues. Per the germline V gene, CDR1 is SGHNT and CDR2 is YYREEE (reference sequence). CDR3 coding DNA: TGTGCCAGCAGCCCCGGGGGGGACAGGGGTGAAAAACTGTTTTTT. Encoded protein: CASSPGGDRGEKLFF. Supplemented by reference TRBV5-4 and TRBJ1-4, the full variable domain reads ETGVTQSPTHLIKTRGQQVTLRCSSQSGHNTVSWYQQALGQGPQFIFQYYREEENGRGNFPPRFSGLQFPNYSSELNVNALELDDSALYLCASSPGGDRGEKLFFGSGTQLSVL.

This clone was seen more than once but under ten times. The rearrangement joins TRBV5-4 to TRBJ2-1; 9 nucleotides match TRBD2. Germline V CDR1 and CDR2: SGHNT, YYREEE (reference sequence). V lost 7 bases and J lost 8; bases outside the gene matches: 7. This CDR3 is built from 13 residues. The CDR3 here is CASWGSGRDEQFF. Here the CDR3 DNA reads TGTGCCAGCTGGGGTAGCGGGAGAGATGAGCAGTTCTTC.

Here the CDR3 DNA reads TGTGCCAGCAGCCGGGACAGGGCCTACGAGCAGTACTTC. This sequence encodes CASSRDRAYEQYF. This chain uses TRBV13 with TRBJ2-7; TRBD1 matches at 9 bases. CDR1 and CDR2 from the germline V gene are PRHDT and FYEKMQ (reference sequence). With V trimmed by 5 bases and J by 2 bases, 1 base remained unmatched. There are 13 residues in the CDR3.

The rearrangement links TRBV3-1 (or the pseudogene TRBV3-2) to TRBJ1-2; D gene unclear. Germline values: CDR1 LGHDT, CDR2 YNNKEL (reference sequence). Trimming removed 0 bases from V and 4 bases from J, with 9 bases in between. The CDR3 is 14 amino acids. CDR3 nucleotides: TGTGCCAGCAGCCAAGATAATAACATCTATGGCTACACCTTC. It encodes CASSQDNNIYGYTF.

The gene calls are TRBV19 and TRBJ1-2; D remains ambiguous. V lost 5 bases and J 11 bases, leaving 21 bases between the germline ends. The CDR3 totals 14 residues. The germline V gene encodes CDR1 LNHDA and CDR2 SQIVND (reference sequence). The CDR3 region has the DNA TGTGCCAGTAGTGAAAACCACAATCGACCGGGATACACCTTC. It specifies CASSENHNRPGYTF.